Below, 22 T cell receptor beta chains from the same sample are listed, as sequenced in a study of blood T cell repertoires in COVID-19 (dated by TCRdb to about 2020). Libraries were made using the immunoSEQ multiplex PCR assay. TCRdb stores this immuneACCESS table with in-frame sequences only. Part of the clones is absent; in the studies checked, under half of the shortfall reflects unresolved V genes, and no reason is known for the rest. The sample records 150,000 to 200,000 clones, around 87% of which are singletons. Approximately 0.5% of the sample goes to the ten largest clones. The material sequenced was peripheral blood. The source is a man aged 55 to 69 with COVID-19, enrolled during active disease.

The genes are TRBV6-5 and TRBJ2-2, with TRBD2 matching over 7 bases. The CDR3 is 15 residues long. V lost 1 base to trimming and J lost 1 base; unmatched junction nucleotides: 0. Looked up from germline, CDR1 is MNHEY and CDR2 is SVGAGI. The CDR3 nucleotides read TGTGCCAGCAGTTACTGGGGGGGGAACACCGGGGAGCTGTTTTTT. It specifies CASSYWGGNTGELFF.

The V call is TRBV25-1, the J call TRBJ1-5, with TRBD1 matching 9 bases. Germline-derived CDR1 and CDR2 are MGHDK and SYGVNS. V lost 8 bases and J lost 6; bases outside the gene matches: 8. This CDR3 has 14 residues. CDR3: CASGQTGGGQPQHF. CDR3 DNA sequence: TGTGCCAGCGGCCAGACAGGGGGTGGTCAGCCCCAGCATTTT.

This clone appeared a single time. V gene TRBV24-1 combines with J gene TRBJ2-5, with 7 positions matching TRBD1. V shed 9 bases and J 9 bases; nucleotides not matched to a gene: 18. Per germline, CDR1 KGHDR and CDR2 SFDVKD. CDR3 length: 15 residues. CDR3 sequence reads: CATGEQSGTAEAQYF. The CDR3 coding sequence is TGTGCCACCGGGGAGCAGTCCGGGACAGCGGAGGCCCAGTACTTC.

The chain joins TRBV20-1 to TRBJ1-1; TRBD1 agrees at 9 bases. Germline V CDR1 and CDR2: DFQATT, SNEGSKA (reference sequence). The CDR3 sequence is 15 residues long. J was trimmed by 7 bases and V by 3 bases; bases with no gene match: 12. CDR3 sequence: CSASHRDRANFEAFF. CDR3 bases: TGCAGTGCTAGTCACCGGGACAGGGCGAATTTTGAAGCTTTCTTT.

In nucleotides, the CDR3 is TGTGCCAGCAGTGAGGAGGGTCGGGCGGTTTCACCCCTCCACTTT. It encodes CASSEEGRAVSPLHF. V usage is TRBV2 and J usage is TRBJ1-6; the D is unclear. This CDR3 contains 15 residues. V gave up 3 bases and J gave up 9 bases, with 15 bases separating them. In germline, CDR1 is SNHLY, CDR2 FYNNEI.

The chain recombines TRBV3-1 (or the pseudogene TRBV3-2) with TRBJ2-4, with TRBD1 matching 8 bases. Trimming at V came to 5 bases and at J to 0 bases, leaving 15 bases not matched to a gene. CDR3 size: 19 residues. CDR1 is LGHDT and CDR2 is YNNKEL in the germline V gene (reference sequence). The CDR3 is CASSIRPGQVLRAKNIQYF. The CDR3 DNA sequence: TGTGCCAGCAGCATACGCCCGGGACAGGTGCTGAGAGCCAAAAACATTCAGTACTTC.

This sequence joins TRBV7-6 and TRBJ1-3; no clear D. V gave up 4 bases and J gave up 8 bases, with 18 bases separating them. This CDR3 is 15 amino acids long. Germline CDR1 and CDR2: SGHVS and FNYEAQ. The CDR3 sequence is CASSSSWPPPDTIYF. The DNA for the CDR3 is TGTGCCAGCAGCTCTTCATGGCCACCGCCAGACACCATATATTTT.

Only one count was recorded for this clone. The rearrangement joins TRBV6-4 to TRBJ1-1; D is undetermined. Germline assignment: CDR1 MRHNA and CDR2 SNTAGT. The CDR3 loop spans 14 amino acids. V was clipped by 3 bases and J by 5 bases, with 13 bases between them. The CDR3: CASSEEALGTEAFF. The DNA for the CDR3 is TGTGCCAGCAGTGAGGAGGCATTGGGGACTGAAGCTTTCTTT.

This rearrangement joins TRBV5-6 to TRBJ2-5, with 7 bases lining up with TRBD1. The CDR3 has 14 residues. Germline lookup yields CDR1 SGHDT and CDR2 YYEEEE. V shed 3 bases and J 4 bases; nucleotides not matched to a gene: 6. Written as DNA, the CDR3 is TGTGCCAGCAGCTCACGACAGGGTACAGAGACCCAGTACTTC. Residues: CASSSRQGTETQYF. The full variable domain, completed using reference TRBV5-6 and TRBJ2-5, is DAGVTQSPTHLIKTRGQQVTLRCSPKSGHDTVSWYQQALGQGPQFIFQYYEEEERQRGNFPDRFSGHQFPNYSSELNVNALLLGDSALYLCASSSRQGTETQYFGPGTRLLVL.

The rearrangement joins TRBV30 to TRBJ1-5; 7 bases agree with TRBD1. CDR1 is GTSNPN and CDR2 is SVGIG in the germline V gene (reference sequence). The CDR3 runs 15 residues. V lost 7 bases and J lost 0; bases outside the gene matches: 9. The CDR3 DNA reads as TGTGCCTTTAGACAGGGAAGAAATAGCAATCAGCCCCAGCATTTT. It specifies CAFRQGRNSNQPQHF.

V gene TRBV7-2 combines with J gene TRBJ1-2, with D tentatively TRBD1 (6 bases). The CDR3 is 13 residues long. Germline CDR1 reads SGHTA; CDR2 reads FQGNSA. V gave up 5 bases and J gave up 5 bases, with 12 bases separating them. This chain's CDR3 is CASSQNGQYGYTF. CDR3 sequence (DNA): TGTGCCAGCAGCCAAAACGGACAGTATGGCTACACCTTC. The entire variable domain, with the rest obtained from reference TRBV7-2 and TRBJ1-2, is as follows: GAGVSQSPSNKVTEKGKDVELRCDPISGHTALYWYRQSLGQGLEFLIYFQGNSAPDKSGLPSDRFSAERTGGSVSTLTIQRTQQEDSAVYLCASSQNGQYGYTFGSGTRLTVV.

On this clone itself: One junction end disagrees with the germline gene, perhaps due to a read error. This chain links TRBV2 with TRBJ1-6; D is perhaps TRBD1 (6 bases). Germline lookup yields CDR1 SNHLY and CDR2 FYNNEI. The CDR3 length is 15 residues. CDR3 in amino acids: CASSEGRGTMTPLHF. The CDR3 nucleotides are TGTGCCAGCAGCGAAGGAAGGGGGACAATGACACCCCTCCACTTT.

This clone was seen a few times. The chain joins TRBV7-2 to TRBJ2-7; 8 positions agree with TRBD2. The CDR3 is 15 residues long. The J segment lost 2 bases and the V segment lost 5 bases, leaving 8 bases of the junction unmatched. The germline gives CDR1 SGHTA, CDR2 FQGNSA. CDR3 bases: TGTGCCAGCAGCCGCGGGGGGTCCTTCCCCTACGAGCAGTACTTC. It yields the protein CASSRGGSFPYEQYF.

The CDR3 DNA reads as TGTGCCAGCTCCCCAAGGAGGATTAATGAAAAACTGTTTTTT. It encodes CASSPRRINEKLFF. This chain connects TRBV2 to TRBJ1-4; no clear D gene. V dropped 8 bases and J dropped 4 bases, with 14 bases sitting between them. Germline CDR1 SNHLY, CDR2 FYNNEI. This CDR3 region has 14 residues.

The chain joins TRBV19 to TRBJ1-5; TRBD1 matches at 7 bases. The CDR3 consists of 15 residues. V trimming: 7 bases; J trimming: 2 bases; junction bases outside the gene matches: 8. Germline assignment: CDR1 LNHDA and CDR2 SQIVND (reference sequence). CDR3 DNA: TGTGCCAGTACCGAGGGGACAGCCGGCAATCAGCCCCAGCATTTT. Encoded protein: CASTEGTAGNQPQHF.

The sample holds one count of this clone. V usage is TRBV4-3 and J usage is TRBJ2-5, with 8 bases lining up with TRBD2. CDR1 and CDR2 from the germline V gene are LGHNA and YSLEER. The trim removed 0 bases at V and 5 bases at J, leaving 5 bases unmatched. There are 15 residues in the CDR3. The DNA for the CDR3 is TGCGCCAGCAGCCAAGATCTCGGCGGGAGGGAGACCCAGTACTTC. Translating gives CASSQDLGGRETQYF.

The chain carries TRBV5-1 and TRBJ1-1, with a tentative D call TRBD1 (6 bases). This CDR3 spans 15 amino acids. Trimming shortened V by 3 bases and J by 4 bases, and 16 bases separated the two germline ends. Germline V gene lookup returns CDR1 SGHRS and CDR2 YFSETQ. CDR3 protein: CASSSRTDPSTEAFF. The DNA of the CDR3 is TGCGCCAGCAGCTCCAGGACAGACCCGAGCACTGAAGCTTTCTTT.

This chain connects TRBV19 to TRBJ1-1; 8 nucleotides align to TRBD1. Germline V CDR1 and CDR2: LNHDA, SQIVND (reference sequence). The J segment lost 4 bases and the V segment lost 6 bases, leaving 4 bases of the junction unmatched. CDR3 length: 13 residues. This CDR3 is CASRKQGVTEAFF. CDR3 DNA: TGTGCCAGTAGGAAACAGGGGGTCACTGAAGCTTTCTTT.

The V call is TRBV28, the J call TRBJ1-1, with D tentatively TRBD1 (6 bases). Germline CDR1 and CDR2: MDHEN and SYDVKM. CDR3 size: 14 residues. V dropped 11 bases and J dropped 0 bases, with 16 bases sitting between them. This CDR3 reads CAVNPGTLNTEAFF. CDR3 bases: TGTGCCGTCAATCCCGGGACATTGAACACTGAAGCTTTCTTT.

V is TRBV7-2 and J is TRBJ2-1; 12 nucleotides line up with TRBD1. Germline trimming cut 5 bases from V and 8 bases from J; bases unmatched to any gene: 4. Germline-derived CDR1 and CDR2 are SGHTA and FQGNSA. The CDR3 spans 14 residues. CDR3 sequence reads: CASSRDRGLHEQFF. CDR3 bases: TGTGCCAGCAGCCGGGACAGGGGGCTTCATGAGCAGTTCTTC. The full variable domain, rest sourced from reference TRBV7-2 and TRBJ2-1, is GAGVSQSPSNKVTEKGKDVELRCDPISGHTALYWYRQSLGQGLEFLIYFQGNSAPDKSGLPSDRFSAERTGGSVSTLTIQRTQQEDSAVYLCASSRDRGLHEQFFGPGTRLTVL.

V is TRBV7-2 and J is TRBJ1-1, with 9 bases that match TRBD1. CDR3 length equals 14 residues. The germline V gene encodes CDR1 SGHTA and CDR2 FQGNSA. The junction had 8 bases not matched to a gene; V was cut back by 5 bases and J by 7 bases. CDR3 nucleotide sequence: TGTGCCAGCAGCGTAACAGGGGGCTCTGGTGAAGCTTTCTTT. This translates into CASSVTGGSGEAFF.

This rearrangement joins TRBV29-1 to TRBJ2-7; 8 nucleotides agree with TRBD1. The V gene end was trimmed by 4 bases and the J gene end by 1 base; junction bases not matched to a gene: 9. Germline loops: CDR1 SQVTM, CDR2 ANQGSEA. The CDR3 totals 15 residues. DNA for the CDR3: TGCAGCGTTGCAGAAGTACAGGGGGTGTCCTACGAGCAGTACTTC. Protein: CSVAEVQGVSYEQYF.